The present TCR beta chain was sequenced within a study of blood T cell repertoires in COVID-19 (dated by TCRdb to 2020 to 2021). Background on the whole study: Collaborator samples came from the United States, Italy and Spain and covered acute and convalescent phases of COVID-19. The repertoires were made available in a free public database intended to serve as a resource for research on the immune response to SARS-CoV-2. A de-identified subject ID, COVID-19 status, age in years and sex were almost always included in the sample metadata. The dataset comprised deeply sampled blood TCRbeta repertoires from subjects exposed to, actively infected with, or recovered from COVID-19. The material from the prospective study consisted of cDNA or gDNA derived from T cells, B-cell-depleted T cells, or PBMCs. Where HLA class I and class II types were available, the types were taken from metadata supplied by the sample provider, not from assay-based typing. The samples were drawn from two sources: the first 160 participants of the ongoing ImmuneRACE study, and 1,000 to 1,500 subjects contributed by 6 global collaborators.

What the work shows at the level of the full study, not this receptor alone: Clinical and demographic metadata were provided uncurated, with the amount varying by source and participant.

The immunoSEQ Assay, a bias-controlled multiplex PCR, was used to amplify TCRbeta CDR3 regions from genomic DNA. The authors' pipeline ran thus. Nucleated cell counts per sample were estimated from amplification of reference gene primers within the assay. Sequence reads were collapsed and filtered to measure the absolute abundance of every unique TCRbeta CDR3 rearrangement. Productive Simpson clonality was computed per sample as the square root of Simpson's diversity index over productive rearrangements. This is the immuneACCESS table as TCRdb keeps it, with only in-frame sequences that have V and J called. A part of the clones is gone; compared with another copy, unresolved V genes explain less than half, and the rest is unexplained. The DNA was the basis for D and trimming; V, J and clone size are from that table. Recorded for this sample are approximately 450,000 clones; roughly 87% of them occurred a single time. Of the sample, over 1.5% falls within the top ten clones.

Only one count was recorded for this clone. Its antigen target is currently unknown. The input lacks base qualities; no much larger clone sits a single base away. The germline ends are 17 bases apart after V is trimmed by 2 bases and J by 9 bases. CDR1 and CDR2 are read off the germline V gene (reference sequence) as LGHDT and YNNKEL. From cysteine to phenylalanine, the CDR3 is 16 amino acids long. The CDR3 DNA has 48 bases and is translated from base 1. Participants in the prospective study were enrolled through a virtual design, were aged roughly 18 to 100 years, and lived in roughly 24 United States geographic areas. To assign participants to cohorts, the prospective study relied on clinical history that participants themselves reported in a screening survey and a study questionnaire. Mobile phlebotomists in the prospective study collected whole blood, serum and a nasopharyngeal or oropharyngeal swab from every participant. Additional blood draws and questionnaires over a 2-month period could optionally be provided by prospective study participants. Before DNA extraction, blood samples from the prospective study were shipped at room temperature or frozen.

This sequence uses TRBV3-1 (or the pseudogene TRBV3-2) and TRBJ1-6, with a weak D call of TRBD1 (6 bases match). The sequenced sample was PBMCs or T cells enriched from blood (not recorded which). The clonotype comes from a woman younger than 30 with acute COVID-19. The CDR3 protein sequence reads: CASSQNLGAVGSPLHF. The nucleotides read TGTGCCAGCAGCCAAAACTTGGGGGCAGTCGGTTCACCCCTCCACTTT.